The clone carrying this T cell receptor (beta chain) showed up just a few times. There were TCR beta CDR3 regions amplified from RNA transcripts. When the TCR CDR3 underwent first-round RT-PCR, the HTBI primer set was used. MiXCR, run by TCRdb on the multiplex PCR reads, gives a single entry per CDR3 protein. The repertoire holds fewer than 350,000 distinct CDR3 sequences, with approximately 22% as singletons. The data derive from a study of T cells in Graves' hyperthyroidism and ophthalmopathy. The hyperthyroidism patients had all been newly diagnosed, and their disease duration was under 2 months. Their ages ranged from 18 to 65 years. Diagnosing involved the use of clinical symptoms, serum thyroxine and TRAb, thyroid ultrasound and orbital computed tomography. The authors obtained PBMCs from roughly 10 ml of fresh peripheral blood. The TCR comes from a woman between 50 and 59 years old with Graves' hyperthyroidism. The sample consisted of blood.

The CDR3 DNA is TGTGCCAGCATGGCCCAGTCCAGGGACTATGGCTACACCTTC. This encodes CASMAQSRDYGYTF. The chain combines TRBV5-5 with TRBJ1-2; tentative D call: TRBD1 (5 bases). There are 14 residues in the CDR3. Germline V gene data show CDR1 as SGHKS and CDR2 as YYEKEE (reference sequence). With 6 bases removed from V and 3 bases from J, the gap between germline ends came to 15 bases.